Here is one T cell receptor beta chain with its context. Its antigen is not known. The sample originates from a study of OX40 agonist ivuxolimab in advanced cancers. Study context: Patients received the agonistic anti-OX40 (CD134) antibody ivuxolimab. Dose-escalation subjects each had hepatocellular carcinoma, melanoma, renal cell or head and neck cancer. Those enrolled were less than 85% male, with a mean age of around 57 years and ages from about 20 to 85. Study-level points and caveats: Expanded peripheral T cells had an undetermined antigen specificity.

Assay used: immunoSEQ multiplex PCR; TCRdb lists only in-frame clones, some missing. The data contain tens of thousands of clones, roughly 90% of them singletons. The CDR3 has 14 residues. Trimming took 6 bases from V and 2 from J, leaving 9 bases between them. Per germline, CDR1 SGHRS and CDR2 YFSETQ. The TCR originated in an adult with an advanced solid tumor such as melanoma, head and neck, liver or kidney cancer. The specimen comprised CD4+ or CD8+ T cells sorted from blood, sampled in a trial of the OX40 agonist ivuxolimab. The chain has TRBV5-1 and TRBJ2-6; D possibly corresponds to TRBD2 (6 bases). CDR3 nucleotide sequence: TGCGCCAGCACCCGGAGGGCTGGGGCCAACGTCCTGACTTTC. Its translation: CASTRRAGANVLTF.